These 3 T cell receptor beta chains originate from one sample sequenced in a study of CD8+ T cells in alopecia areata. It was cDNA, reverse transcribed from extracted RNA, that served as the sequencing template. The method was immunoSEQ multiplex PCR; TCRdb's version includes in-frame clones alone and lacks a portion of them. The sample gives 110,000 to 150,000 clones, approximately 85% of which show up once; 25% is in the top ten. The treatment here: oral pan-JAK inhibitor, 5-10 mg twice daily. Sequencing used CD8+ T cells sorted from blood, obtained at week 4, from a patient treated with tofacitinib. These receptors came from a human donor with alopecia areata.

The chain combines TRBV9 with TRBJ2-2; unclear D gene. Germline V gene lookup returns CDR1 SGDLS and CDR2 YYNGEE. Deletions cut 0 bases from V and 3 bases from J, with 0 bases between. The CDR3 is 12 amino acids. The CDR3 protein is CASSVDTGELFF. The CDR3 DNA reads TGTGCCAGCAGCGTAGACACCGGGGAGCTGTTTTTT.

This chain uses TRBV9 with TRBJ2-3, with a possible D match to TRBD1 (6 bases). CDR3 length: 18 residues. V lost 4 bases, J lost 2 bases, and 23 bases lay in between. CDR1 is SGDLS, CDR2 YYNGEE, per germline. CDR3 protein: CASSPRTTKDRSTDTQYF. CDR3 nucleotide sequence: TGTGCCAGCAGCCCTCGAACGACTAAAGACAGGTCCACAGATACGCAGTATTTT.

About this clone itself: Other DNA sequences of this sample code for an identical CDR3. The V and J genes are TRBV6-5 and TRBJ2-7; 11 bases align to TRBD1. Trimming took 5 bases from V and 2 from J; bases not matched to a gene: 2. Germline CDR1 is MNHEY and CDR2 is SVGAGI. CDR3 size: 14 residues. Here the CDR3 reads CASSPGQGAYEQYF. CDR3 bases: TGTGCCAGCAGTCCGGGACAGGGGGCCTACGAGCAGTACTTC.